This T cell receptor beta chain was found in a study of T cell responses to AZD1222 COVID-19 vaccine. Study summary: Whether given at about 4 or about 12 weeks, second doses were pooled. Whole-study results and caveats: Vaccine-associated CD4 TCRs ranged over spike, dominating at 160-218 and 743-854. Only after the peak T cell response were repertoires sampled.

The trim removed 2 bases at V and 2 bases at J, leaving 1 base unmatched. CDR1 is SGDLS and CDR2 is YYNGEE in the germline V gene. The CDR3 spans 14 residues. Points on this clone: As yet, its antigen is unknown.

Profiled with immunoSEQ multiplex PCR; TCRdb holds only in-frame clones, not every one. The repertoire holds around 99,000 clones, around nine tenths seen once, with more than 9.5% in the top ten. The sequence was obtained from an adult in good health. The chain has TRBV9 and TRBJ2-7; TRBD1 aligns across 10 bases. The source material was peripheral blood, sampled on day 0 of AZD1222 vaccination. CDR3 in DNA: TGTGCCAGCAGCGTTGGGACAGGGGCCTACGAGCAGTACTTC. The encoded protein is CASSVGTGAYEQYF.